This T cell receptor beta chain was retrieved from a study of prognosis after radiotherapy for stage I lung cancer. The CDR3 runs 15 residues. V lost 7 bases and J 6 bases, leaving 24 bases between the germline ends. Germline V gene sequence: CDR1 DFQATT, CDR2 SNEGSKA (reference sequence). Two-round multiplex PCR, the amplification method, yielded TCR beta CDR3 from genomic DNA. The first PCR round targeted every TRBV and TRBJ gene with specific primers. One entry per CDR3 protein, called by TCRdb with MiXCR from the multiplex PCR reads. The sample records 17,000 or so distinct CDR3 sequences, more than 35% being singletons.

The source was PBMCs, collected before or after stereotactic body radiation therapy (not recorded which). The receptor was isolated from a donor aged 50 or older with non-small cell lung cancer. V and J are TRBV20-1 and TRBJ1-1; D perhaps matches TRBD1 (6 bases). CDR3 in amino acids: CSVPVDSQGAPEAFF. The CDR3, as DNA: TGCAGTGTTCCTGTTGACTCACAGGGAGCCCCTGAAGCTTTCTTT.